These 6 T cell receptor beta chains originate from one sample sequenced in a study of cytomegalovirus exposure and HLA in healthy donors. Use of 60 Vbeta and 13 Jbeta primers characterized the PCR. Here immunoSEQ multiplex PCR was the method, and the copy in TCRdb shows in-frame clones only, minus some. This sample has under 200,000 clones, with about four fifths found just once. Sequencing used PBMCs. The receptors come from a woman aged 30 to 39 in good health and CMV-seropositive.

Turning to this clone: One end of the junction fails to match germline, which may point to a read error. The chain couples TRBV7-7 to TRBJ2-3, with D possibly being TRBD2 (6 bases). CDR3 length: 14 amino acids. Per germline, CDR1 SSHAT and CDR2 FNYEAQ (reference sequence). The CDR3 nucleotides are TGTGCTAGCAGCTTATCCAGGGAGGCAGATACGCAGTATTTT. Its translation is CASSLSREADTQYF.

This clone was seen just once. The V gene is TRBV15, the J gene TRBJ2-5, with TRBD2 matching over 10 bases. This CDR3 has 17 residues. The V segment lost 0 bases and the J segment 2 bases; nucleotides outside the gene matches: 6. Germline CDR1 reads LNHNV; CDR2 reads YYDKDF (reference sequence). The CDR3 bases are TGTGCCACCAGCAGAGAGAGGCTAGCGGGGGTACAAGAGACCCAGTACTTC. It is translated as CATSRERLAGVQETQYF.

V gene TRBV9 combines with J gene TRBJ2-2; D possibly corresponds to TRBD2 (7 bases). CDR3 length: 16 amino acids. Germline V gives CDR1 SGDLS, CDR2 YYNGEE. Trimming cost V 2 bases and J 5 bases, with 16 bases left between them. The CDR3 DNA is TGTGCCAGCAGCGTTCGGGGGGCGGTAGGGACCGGGGAGCTGTTTTTT. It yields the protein CASSVRGAVGTGELFF.

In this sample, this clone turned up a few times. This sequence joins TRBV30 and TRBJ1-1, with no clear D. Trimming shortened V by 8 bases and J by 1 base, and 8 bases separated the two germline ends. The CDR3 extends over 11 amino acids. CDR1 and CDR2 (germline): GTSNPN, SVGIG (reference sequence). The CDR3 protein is CAGERNTEAFF. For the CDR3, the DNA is TGTGCCGGGGAGAGGAACACTGAAGCTTTCTTT.

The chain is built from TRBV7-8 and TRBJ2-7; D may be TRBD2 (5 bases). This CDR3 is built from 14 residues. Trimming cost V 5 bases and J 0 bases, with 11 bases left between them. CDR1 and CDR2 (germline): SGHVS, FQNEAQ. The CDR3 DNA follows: TGTGCCAGCAGCGTCTTAGCGAACTCCTACGAGCAGTACTTC. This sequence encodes CASSVLANSYEQYF.

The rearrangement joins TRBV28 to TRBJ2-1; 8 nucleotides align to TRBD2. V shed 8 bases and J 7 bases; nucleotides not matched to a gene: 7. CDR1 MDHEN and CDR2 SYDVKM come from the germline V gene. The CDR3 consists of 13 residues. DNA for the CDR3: TGTGCCAGCTCCAGCGGGGGCCGAAATGAGCAGTTCTTC. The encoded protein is CASSSGGRNEQFF.